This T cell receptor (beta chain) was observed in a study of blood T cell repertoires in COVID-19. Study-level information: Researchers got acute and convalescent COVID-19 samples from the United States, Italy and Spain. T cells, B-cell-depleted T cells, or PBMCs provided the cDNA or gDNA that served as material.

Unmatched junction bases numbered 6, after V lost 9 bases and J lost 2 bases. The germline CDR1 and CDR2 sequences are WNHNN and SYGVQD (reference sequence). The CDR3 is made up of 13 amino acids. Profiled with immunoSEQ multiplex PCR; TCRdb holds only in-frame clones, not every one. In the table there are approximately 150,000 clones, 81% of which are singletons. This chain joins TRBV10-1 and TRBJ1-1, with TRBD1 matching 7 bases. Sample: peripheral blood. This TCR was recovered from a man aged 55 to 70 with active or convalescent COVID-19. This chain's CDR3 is CASQGQHNTEAFF. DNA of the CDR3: TGCGCCAGTCAGGGACAGCATAACACTGAAGCTTTCTTT.